This T cell receptor (beta chain) was sequenced during a study of T cell responses to AZD1222 COVID-19 vaccine. General study findings and limits: Spike was spanned by vaccine-associated CD4 TCRs, with dominance at 160-218 and 743-854. Repertoire sampling was restricted to post-peak T cell response timepoints. Donors skewed white British and female; clonal diversity was possibly underestimated.

The protocol was immunoSEQ multiplex PCR, while the TCRdb copy is restricted to in-frame clones and leaves out a portion. The sample lists around 80,000 clones; approximately 83% were seen once. It was second doses at about 4 or about 12 weeks that were pooled. This clone has just a few counts. What it recognizes is unknown. With 0 bases removed from V and 0 bases from J, the gap between germline ends came to 9 bases. The CDR3 consists of 16 residues. Germline values: CDR1 ENHRY, CDR2 SYGVKD. Sequences were derived from peripheral blood, sampled 28 days after the second AZD1222 dose. The receptor was isolated from an adult who received the AZD1222 COVID-19 vaccine. The genes are TRBV10-3 and TRBJ1-3, with D possibly being TRBD1 (6 bases). In DNA form, the CDR3 reads TGTGCCATCAGTGAGTCGGGGGCAGACTCTGGAAACACCATATATTTT. Amino acids: CAISESGADSGNTIYF.